The source of this TCR beta chain is a study of blood T cell repertoires in COVID-19. Across the whole study: Samples taken during acute and convalescent COVID-19 were collected in the United States, Italy and Spain. Sample material is recorded as cDNA or gDNA derived from T cells, B-cell-depleted T cells, or PBMCs.

The cohort comprised adults aged about 18 to 89 years residing in approximately 25 US areas. Participants had their cohort set by participant-reported clinical history. The CDR3 has 16 amino acids. With 4 bases clipped from V and 1 base from J, the junction kept 11 bases outside the gene matches. Germline CDR1 and CDR2: SGHNT and YYREEE (reference sequence). TCRdb's table, derived via immunoSEQ multiplex PCR, lists solely in-frame clones and lacks some. The repertoire holds around 480,000 clones, roughly 87% seen once, with roughly 0.7% in the top ten. Sequencing used PBMCs or T cells enriched from blood (not recorded which). The J gene is TRBJ2-7, the V gene TRBV5-4; TRBD1 agrees at 7 bases. This sequence originates from a woman aged 18 to 35 who had recovered from COVID-19. CDR3 amino acids: CASSPQTGLVSYEQYF. CDR3 sequence (DNA): TGTGCCAGCAGCCCCCAGACAGGGTTGGTATCCTACGAGCAGTACTTC.